This is a list of T cell receptor beta chains from one sample in a study of T cell responses to AZD1222 COVID-19 vaccine. The protocol was immunoSEQ multiplex PCR, while the TCRdb copy is restricted to in-frame clones and leaves out a portion. The sample holds 150,000 to 200,000 clones, 88% seen once. The sample here was peripheral blood, taken 28 days after the second AZD1222 dose. The receptors derive from an adult who received the AZD1222 COVID-19 vaccine. Both conserved end residues are part of each CDR3. A D gene is named only where the DNA matches it firmly. Clone size is given for some rows only: seen once, a few or many times, or a class if the clone is expanded.

j_call | v_call | d_call | clone_size | cdr3_nt | cdr3_aa
TRBJ2-1 | TRBV19 | TRBD1 | NA | TGTGCCAGTAGTATGATAGGGGGCATAGGCGGCAATGAGCAGTTCTTC | CASSMIGGIGGNEQFF
TRBJ1-3 | TRBV6-5 | NA | NA | TGTGCCAGCAGTCGGACAGCGTACTCTGGAAACACCATATATTTT | CASSRTAYSGNTIYF
TRBJ1-2 | TRBV4-2 | NA | NA | TGTGCCAGCAGCCAAGAGGTAGTCGTGGTCTATGGCTACACCTTC | CASSQEVVVVYGYTF
TRBJ2-7 | TRBV30 | NA | NA | TGTGCCTGGAAACTTCTAGAGGCCTCGAGCTCCTACGAGCAGTACTTC | CAWKLLEASSSYEQYF
TRBJ1-5 | TRBV19 | NA | NA | TGTGCCAGTACGGTCGGGGATAGGAGCAATCAGCCCCAGCATTTT | CASTVGDRSNQPQHF
TRBJ2-1 | TRBV7-3 | TRBD2 | NA | TGTGCCAGCAGCTTACGGGGGACTAGCGGGAGCGCTTACAATGAGCAGTTCTTC | CASSLRGTSGSAYNEQFF
TRBJ2-6 | TRBV7-2 | NA | NA | TGTGCCAGCAGGTACGACAGTGCCTCTGGGGCCAACGTCCTGACTTTC | CASRYDSASGANVLTF
TRBJ2-7 | TRBV6-2/TRBV6-3 | TRBD2 | NA | TGTGCCAGCAGTACTAGCGGGAGTGGGGGCTACGAGCAGTACTTC | CASSTSGSGGYEQYF
TRBJ2-3 | TRBV7-6 | TRBD2 | NA | TGTGCCAGCAGCTCAGGACTAGCGGCCCGAACACTCCCTAGCACAGATACGCAGTATTTT | CASSSGLAARTLPSTDTQYF
TRBJ1-1 | TRBV30 | TRBD1 | NA | TGTGCCCACGACAGGGAAGGTCCCACTGAAGCTTTCTTT | CAHDREGPTEAFF
TRBJ1-2 | TRBV7-2 | TRBD1 | NA | TGTGCCAGCAGCTCCGGACAGGGCGGCTATGGCTACACCTTC | CASSSGQGGYGYTF
TRBJ2-7 | TRBV3-1/TRBV3-2 | TRBD2 | NA | TGTGCCAGCAGCCAAGGCGCTAGACTAGCGGAACGCTACGAGCAGTACTTC | CASSQGARLAERYEQYF
TRBJ1-2 | TRBV10-3 | NA | once | TGTGCCATCAGTGAGTCTCAGGGTGCCGGTGGCTACACCTTC | CAISESQGAGGYTF
TRBJ1-5 | TRBV19 | NA | few | TGTGCCAGTAGTATAGGGGAGGCTCAGAATCAGCCCCAGCATTTT | CASSIGEAQNQPQHF
TRBJ2-2 | TRBV28 | NA | NA | TGTGCCAGCAGTCCGTCGGGACTCATCAGGACCGGGGAGCTGTTTTTT | CASSPSGLIRTGELFF
TRBJ2-1 | TRBV11-2 | NA | NA | TGTGCCAGCAGCCCTAGGGGGACTACCTACAATGAGCAGTTCTTC | CASSPRGTTYNEQFF
TRBJ1-1 | TRBV3-1/TRBV3-2 | TRBD1 | NA | TGTGCCAGCAGCCAAGTACAGGGGTTCAGTGCTGAAGCTTTCTTT | CASSQVQGFSAEAFF
TRBJ2-4 | TRBV5-1 | NA | NA | TGCGCCAGCAGCTCCGACAGCACGCTAGCCAAAAACATTCAGTACTTC | CASSSDSTLAKNIQYF
TRBJ2-7 | TRBV28 | TRBD2 | NA | TGTGCCAGCAGTTTTCAACTCCGAACGGGGGGCTACGAGCAGTACTTC | CASSFQLRTGGYEQYF
TRBJ2-5 | TRBV6-5 | NA | NA | TGTGCCAGCACCCAGGGGGGTCCTCTAGAGACCCAGTACTTC | CASTQGGPLETQYF
TRBJ2-3 | TRBV16 | NA | NA | TGTGCCAGCAGCCTTCAGGGAAGCACAGATACGCAGTATTTT | CASSLQGSTDTQYF
TRBJ2-5 | TRBV2 | NA | NA | TGTGCCATCGAGCCGGAGACCCAGTACTTC | CAIEPETQYF
TRBJ2-7 | TRBV21-1 | NA | NA | TGTGCCAGCAGCAAAGTGGCGTGGGACAGGGCAACCTACGAGCAGTACTTC | CASSKVAWDRATYEQYF
TRBJ2-4 | TRBV27 | TRBD1 | NA | TGTGCCAGCTGGGGGGACAGGGGACTCGGAAACATTCAGTACTTC | CASWGDRGLGNIQYF
TRBJ2-1 | TRBV9 | TRBD2 | NA | TGTGCCAGCAGCGTAGCGGCTAGCGGGAGCTCCCTCCAGGGTGAGCAGTTCTTC | CASSVAASGSSLQGEQFF
TRBJ2-7 | TRBV7-2 | TRBD2 | NA | TGTGCCAGCAGCTTAGTGGCGGGAGGGCGAGAGCAGTACTTC | CASSLVAGGREQYF
TRBJ1-1 | TRBV28 | TRBD1 | few | TGTGCCAGCAACCACGGGCAGGGGGGAACTGAAGCTTTCTTT | CASNHGQGGTEAFF
TRBJ2-7 | TRBV6-1 | NA | NA | TGTGCCAGCAGTGACCCGGGACAATCAAGCGAGCAGTACTTC | CASSDPGQSSEQYF
TRBJ2-7 | TRBV27 | NA | NA | TGTGCCAGCAGCCTTCAGGACGGGGACGAGCAGTACTTC | CASSLQDGDEQYF
TRBJ2-7 | TRBV5-1 | NA | NA | TGCGCCAGCAGCGAGGACCACTACGAGCAGTACTTC | CASSEDHYEQYF
TRBJ2-7 | TRBV27 | NA | NA | TGTGCCAGCAGTTTAAAACAGCCTCGGCTCTCCTACGAGCAGTACTTC | CASSLKQPRLSYEQYF
TRBJ2-2 | TRBV5-5 | NA | NA | TGTGCCAGCAGCCTAGGGGGCACCGGGGAGCTGTTTTTT | CASSLGGTGELFF
TRBJ1-5 | TRBV7-2 | NA | NA | TGTGCCAGCAGAAGGGGATCGGGCAATCAGCCCCAGCATTTT | CASRRGSGNQPQHF
TRBJ1-1 | TRBV6-5 | NA | NA | TGTGCCAGCAGTTACCCCACAGGGTCCCCTTTCTTT | CASSYPTGSPFF
TRBJ2-7 | TRBV9 | TRBD2 | NA | TGTGCCAGCAGCGTAGGGTTAGTAGCGGGGTCCTACGAGCAGTACTTC | CASSVGLVAGSYEQYF
TRBJ2-5 | TRBV4-1 | NA | NA | TGCGCCAGCGATAGCAGGGGGACCCAGTACTTC | CASDSRGTQYF
TRBJ1-1 | TRBV3-1/TRBV3-2 | NA | NA | TGTGCCAGCAGCCAATCCGAGGGGGGGTACTATGAAGCTTTCTTT | CASSQSEGGYYEAFF